What follows are 18 T cell receptor beta chains derived from one specimen sequenced in a study of OX40 agonist ivuxolimab in advanced cancers. Method: immunoSEQ multiplex PCR; TCRdb's copy keeps in-frame clones and lacks some. The table includes approximately 89,000 clones, roughly nine tenths detected once. The sample consisted of CD4+ or CD8+ T cells sorted from blood, taken in a trial of the OX40 agonist ivuxolimab. The receptors stem from an adult with an advanced solid tumor such as melanoma, head and neck, liver or kidney cancer.

The chain carries TRBV5-5 and TRBJ2-2; D uncertain. The CDR3 is 13 residues long. Germline assignment: CDR1 SGHKS and CDR2 YYEKEE (reference sequence). V shed 5 bases and J shed 6 bases, with 11 bases lying between them. The CDR3 reads CASRRLDPGELFF. The CDR3 nucleotides are TGTGCCAGCAGGCGCCTGGATCCCGGGGAGCTGTTTTTT.

V gene TRBV15 combines with J gene TRBJ2-5, with D uncertain. Germline CDR1 is LNHNV and CDR2 is YYDKDF (reference sequence). Trimming stripped 0 bases from V and 7 bases from J, with 12 bases between. This CDR3 contains 14 residues. The CDR3 here is CATSRDLGDVTQYF. DNA for the CDR3: TGTGCCACCAGCAGAGACCTTGGAGATGTGACCCAGTACTTC.

The rearrangement joins TRBV18 to TRBJ2-7; 7 bases align to TRBD1. The CDR3 runs 14 residues. Germline lookup yields CDR1 KGHSH and CDR2 LQKENI. After removal of 5 bases from V and 2 bases from J, the junction contained 6 bases not matched to a gene. CDR3 nucleotides: TGTGCCAGCTCATCCAGACAGGGTCCCTACGAGCAGTACTTC. Translation gives CASSSRQGPYEQYF.

The chain is built from TRBV29-1 and TRBJ2-1; D might be TRBD1 or TRBD2, each matching 6 bases. The V and J ends lost 4 bases and 7 bases respectively, with 17 bases between them. Looked up from germline, CDR1 is SQVTM and CDR2 is ANQGSEA. This CDR3 spans 14 amino acids. This CDR3 is CSVVWGAVGNEQFF. CDR3 in DNA: TGCAGCGTTGTCTGGGGGGCCGTCGGAAATGAGCAGTTCTTC.

The rearrangement links TRBV9 to TRBJ2-7; no clear D. The CDR3 loop spans 15 amino acids. Deletions cut 2 bases from V and 7 bases from J, with 19 bases between. Germline V gene sequence: CDR1 SGDLS, CDR2 YYNGEE. CDR3 in amino acids: CASSVLSGVVGEQYF. CDR3 DNA: TGTGCCAGCAGCGTCCTAAGTGGGGTGGTCGGGGAGCAGTACTTC.

J is TRBJ1-5 and V is TRBV19; possible D gene TRBD1, 5 bases. Germline V gives CDR1 LNHDA, CDR2 SQIVND (reference sequence). This CDR3 comprises 15 residues. Trimming removed 7 bases at V and 6 bases at J, with 19 bases between. CDR3 sequence: CASTEGLGDGQPQHF. CDR3 bases: TGTGCCAGTACCGAAGGTCTGGGGGATGGTCAGCCCCAGCATTTT.

The chain uses TRBV5-1 and TRBJ1-5; D unresolved. The CDR3 consists of 17 residues. V lost 4 bases and J 6 bases, leaving 23 bases between the germline ends. In germline, CDR1 is SGHRS, CDR2 YFSETQ. The CDR3 loop is CASSPGGGLNYGQPQHF. The CDR3 DNA sequence: TGCGCCAGCAGCCCGGGCGGTGGTCTTAACTATGGTCAGCCCCAGCATTTT.

V and J are TRBV5-4 and TRBJ1-2; D not resolved. The CDR3 is 14 amino acids. Germline lookup yields CDR1 SGHNT and CDR2 YYREEE (reference sequence). The V gene lost 0 bases and the J gene lost 3 bases, with 9 bases spanning the gap. CDR3 region: CASSLGVADYGYTF. CDR3 nucleotides: TGTGCCAGCAGCTTGGGAGTCGCGGACTATGGCTACACCTTC.

J is TRBJ1-3 and V is TRBV28, with a weak D call TRBD1 (6 bases). The V and J ends lost 6 bases and 1 base respectively, with 16 bases between them. Germline CDR1 reads MDHEN; CDR2 reads SYDVKM. The CDR3 is 16 amino acids. This chain's CDR3 is CASSLTGAGSGNTIYF. The CDR3 DNA reads as TGTGCCAGCAGCCTTACGGGGGCGGGGTCTGGAAACACCATATATTTT.

The chain couples TRBV7-3 to TRBJ1-1; D is ambiguous. Looked up from germline, CDR1 is SGHTA and CDR2 is FQGTGA. This CDR3 is 13 amino acids long. Between the trimmed V and J ends, which lost 1 base and 4 bases, there was a span of 7 bases. CDR3 nucleotide sequence: TGTGCCAGCAGCTTAATGGACGGCACTGAAGCTTTCTTT. Encoded protein: CASSLMDGTEAFF.

The chain joins TRBV11-2 to TRBJ1-1; D is possibly TRBD1 (6 bases). Trimming stripped 4 bases from V and 1 base from J, with 13 bases between. Per germline, CDR1 SGHAT and CDR2 FQNNGV. The CDR3 totals 15 residues. CDR3 residues: CASSSQGRGNTEAFF. For the CDR3, the DNA is TGTGCCAGCAGCTCCCAGGGGCGGGGGAACACTGAAGCTTTCTTT.

The chain recombines TRBV19 with TRBJ1-4, with TRBD1 as a possible D gene (5 bases). Trimming took off 5 bases at V and 2 bases at J, with 9 bases between the two ends. The CDR3 contains 14 residues. From germline, CDR1 is LNHDA and CDR2 SQIVND (reference sequence). CDR3 sequence: CASSVTVTNEKLFF. The CDR3, as DNA: TGTGCCAGTAGTGTGACAGTTACTAATGAAAAACTGTTTTTT.

This clone was recorded only once. The chain uses TRBV6-1 and TRBJ2-2; tentative D call: TRBD2 (6 bases). The CDR3 consists of 14 residues. V lost 7 bases to trimming and J lost 8 bases, with 17 bases between them. The germline gives CDR1 MNHNS, CDR2 SASEGT. This CDR3 is CASKQWGVVGELFF. CDR3 in DNA: TGTGCCAGCAAGCAGTGGGGGGTAGTTGGGGAGCTGTTTTTT.

This clone was seen a single time. The rearrangement joins TRBV15 to TRBJ2-7; perhaps TRBD1 as D (5 bases). Deletions cut 0 bases from V and 3 bases from J, with 15 bases between. The CDR3 consists of 16 residues. CDR1 and CDR2 from the germline V gene are LNHNV and YYDKDF (reference sequence). DNA of the CDR3: TGTGCCACCAGCAGAGAGGCGAGCCAGGGAAACTACGAGCAGTACTTC. Translating it yields CATSREASQGNYEQYF.

The genes are TRBV5-1 and TRBJ1-6; tentative D call: TRBD1 (5 bases). The germline V and J ends were trimmed by 4 bases and 0 bases, with 11 bases remaining between them. This CDR3 spans 16 amino acids. Germline CDR1 SGHRS, CDR2 YFSETQ. CDR3 protein: CASSPRGSSYNSPLHF. CDR3 sequence (DNA): TGCGCCAGCAGCCCTAGGGGAAGCTCCTATAATTCACCCCTCCACTTT.

This sequence joins TRBV7-3 and TRBJ2-3; 10 bases match TRBD2. The germline V gene encodes CDR1 SGHTA and CDR2 FQGTGA. This CDR3 has 17 amino acids. V gave up 4 bases and J gave up 0 bases; unmatched junction bases: 7. The CDR3 coding sequence is TGTGCCAGCAGCTCAGGCATACTAGCGGGGAGCACAGATACGCAGTATTTT. It translates to CASSSGILAGSTDTQYF.

The CDR3 sequence is CASSSQLTGGEQFF. CDR3 in DNA: TGCGCCAGCAGCTCCCAGCTTACAGGGGGAGAGCAGTTCTTC. V and J are TRBV5-1 and TRBJ2-1; 8 nucleotides match TRBD1. Trimming at V came to 3 bases and at J to 10 bases, leaving 9 bases not matched to a gene. The CDR3 sequence is 14 residues long. Germline CDR1 and CDR2: SGHRS and YFSETQ.

This clone has a handful of counts. The V and J genes are TRBV28 and TRBJ2-7; 9 nucleotides align to TRBD2. Germline CDR1 MDHEN, CDR2 SYDVKM. J gave up 7 bases and V 8 bases, and 6 bases lay outside the gene matches. The CDR3 is 12 amino acids. The CDR3: CASERGAMEQYF. CDR3 coding DNA: TGTGCCAGCGAGCGGGGGGCCATGGAGCAGTACTTC.